Listed below are T cell receptor beta chains from one sample, sequenced in a study of OX40 agonist ivuxolimab in advanced cancers. Here immunoSEQ multiplex PCR was the method, and the copy in TCRdb shows in-frame clones only, minus some. The sample contains 69,000 or so clones, 75% to 90% of which appear only once. Sequencing used CD4+ or CD8+ T cells sorted from blood, obtained in a trial of the OX40 agonist ivuxolimab. The receptors were gathered from an adult with an advanced solid tumor such as melanoma, head and neck, liver or kidney cancer. Both conserved end residues are part of each CDR3. A D gene is named only where the DNA matches it firmly. Some rows mark clone size as missing; the rest say once, few, many or name a class of expanded clone.

CDR3 DNA: TGTGCCAGCAGTTTAAGGGATGGGGCCAACGTCCTGACTTTC
CDR3 protein: CASSLRDGANVLTF
V gene: TRBV27
clone size: -
CDR3 length: 14
D gene: -
J gene: TRBJ2-6

CDR3 DNA: TGTGCCATCCAGGGAAACGTAGGAAATTCACCCCTCCACTTT
CDR3 protein: CAIQGNVGNSPLHF
V gene: TRBV6-1
clone size: -
CDR3 length: 14
D gene: -
J gene: TRBJ1-6

CDR3 DNA: TGTGCCAGCAGCACCCCGCGCGCAGACACTGAAGCTTTCTTT
CDR3 protein: CASSTPRADTEAFF
V gene: TRBV6-6
clone size: -
CDR3 length: 14
D gene: -
J gene: TRBJ1-1

CDR3 DNA: TGTGCCAGCAGCCGGGACTACGGCACAGATACGCAGTATTTT
CDR3 protein: CASSRDYGTDTQYF
V gene: TRBV14
clone size: -
CDR3 length: 14
D gene: TRBD2
J gene: TRBJ2-3

CDR3 DNA: TGTGCCAGCAGCTTGGAGGACAGGGGAGCCGAGCAGTACTTC
CDR3 protein: CASSLEDRGAEQYF
V gene: TRBV5-6
clone size: -
CDR3 length: 14
D gene: TRBD1
J gene: TRBJ2-7

CDR3 DNA: TGTGCCAGCGGGATACAGGGTCTGGCTAACTATGGCTACACCTTC
CDR3 protein: CASGIQGLANYGYTF
V gene: TRBV6-6
clone size: -
CDR3 length: 15
D gene: -
J gene: TRBJ1-2

CDR3 DNA: TGTGCCAGCAGTGTGGACAGGGAAACTGGCTACACCTTC
CDR3 protein: CASSVDRETGYTF
V gene: TRBV2
clone size: -
CDR3 length: 13
D gene: TRBD1
J gene: TRBJ1-2

CDR3 DNA: TGTGCCAGCAGCTCAAGGGTTACTGAAGCTTTCTTT
CDR3 protein: CASSSRVTEAFF
V gene: TRBV28
clone size: -
CDR3 length: 12
D gene: -
J gene: TRBJ1-1

CDR3 DNA: TGTGCCAGCACCCGGCAAAGGGAGTCCAATGAGCAGTTCTTC
CDR3 protein: CASTRQRESNEQFF
V gene: TRBV2
clone size: -
CDR3 length: 14
D gene: -
J gene: TRBJ2-1

CDR3 DNA: TGTGCCAGCAGCTTAGCGGGGACAGAGCATGGCTACACCTTC
CDR3 protein: CASSLAGTEHGYTF
V gene: TRBV7-9
clone size: -
CDR3 length: 14
D gene: TRBD1
J gene: TRBJ1-2

CDR3 DNA: TGCGCCAGCAATACTGGAAGGGTTCGGTCCTTCAATGAAAAACTGTTTTTT
CDR3 protein: CASNTGRVRSFNEKLFF
V gene: TRBV4-1
clone size: -
CDR3 length: 17
D gene: -
J gene: TRBJ1-4

CDR3 DNA: TGTGCCAGCTCACCCAATGCAGCCCCACGACACGAGCAGTACTTC
CDR3 protein: CASSPNAAPRHEQYF
V gene: TRBV18
clone size: -
CDR3 length: 15
D gene: -
J gene: TRBJ2-7

CDR3 DNA: TGTGCCAGCAGCCTCCCCCAAGTAGCGGGAGGGGGTGGAGAGACCCAGTACTTC
CDR3 protein: CASSLPQVAGGGGETQYF
V gene: TRBV7-2
clone size: -
CDR3 length: 18
D gene: TRBD2
J gene: TRBJ2-5

CDR3 DNA: TGTGCCAGTAGTATTGGTAGCATATCAGATACGCAGTATTTT
CDR3 protein: CASSIGSISDTQYF
V gene: TRBV19
clone size: -
CDR3 length: 14
D gene: -
J gene: TRBJ2-3

CDR3 DNA: TGTGCCAGCAGCTACGGACAGATGAACACTGAAGCTTTCTTT
CDR3 protein: CASSYGQMNTEAFF
V gene: TRBV7-2
clone size: -
CDR3 length: 14
D gene: -
J gene: TRBJ1-1

CDR3 DNA: TGTGCCAGCAGTACAACTAGCGGGGGGGCGTGGGAGCAGTACTTC
CDR3 protein: CASSTTSGGAWEQYF
V gene: TRBV6-5
clone size: -
CDR3 length: 15
D gene: TRBD2
J gene: TRBJ2-7

CDR3 DNA: TGTGCCAGCCACGCCGCGGGGACTGGAAACACCATATATTTT
CDR3 protein: CASHAAGTGNTIYF
V gene: TRBV6-5
clone size: -
CDR3 length: 14
D gene: -
J gene: TRBJ1-3

CDR3 DNA: TGTGCCAGCAGCGTCGGACTAGCGGGAGGTTTTTTGACCCAGTACTTC
CDR3 protein: CASSVGLAGGFLTQYF
V gene: TRBV11-3
clone size: -
CDR3 length: 16
D gene: TRBD2
J gene: TRBJ2-5

CDR3 DNA: TGTGCCAGCAGTTACGGCACCGGGACAGGGACATGGGGGCAGTACTTC
CDR3 protein: CASSYGTGTGTWGQYF
V gene: TRBV6-5
clone size: once
CDR3 length: 16
D gene: TRBD1
J gene: TRBJ2-7

CDR3 DNA: TGTGCCAGCAGCCAAAGCCAAATCGAGCAGTACTTC
CDR3 protein: CASSQSQIEQYF
V gene: TRBV14
clone size: -
CDR3 length: 12
D gene: -
J gene: TRBJ2-7

CDR3 DNA: TGTGCCAGCAGCTTAATGGCAGGGACTGGAAACACCATATATTTT
CDR3 protein: CASSLMAGTGNTIYF
V gene: TRBV7-9
clone size: -
CDR3 length: 15
D gene: -
J gene: TRBJ1-3

CDR3 DNA: TGTGCCAGCAGCTTAGCAGGGGCCGATGAGCAGTTCTTC
CDR3 protein: CASSLAGADEQFF
V gene: TRBV7-9
clone size: -
CDR3 length: 13
D gene: -
J gene: TRBJ2-1

CDR3 DNA: TGTGCCTGGAGAGCGACACTTACGACCTACAATGAGCAGTTCTTC
CDR3 protein: CAWRATLTTYNEQFF
V gene: TRBV30
clone size: -
CDR3 length: 15
D gene: -
J gene: TRBJ2-1

CDR3 DNA: TGTGCCAGCGGGTCCGATGGCTACACCTTC
CDR3 protein: CASGSDGYTF
V gene: TRBV28
clone size: -
CDR3 length: 10
D gene: -
J gene: TRBJ1-2

CDR3 DNA: TGTGCCAGCAGCTTAACGGTGAACACCGGGGAGCTGTTTTTT
CDR3 protein: CASSLTVNTGELFF
V gene: TRBV7-7
clone size: once
CDR3 length: 14
D gene: -
J gene: TRBJ2-2

CDR3 DNA: TGTGCCAGCAGCCCCTATCAGGCCCCCTACGAGCAGTACTTC
CDR3 protein: CASSPYQAPYEQYF
V gene: TRBV11-3
clone size: few
CDR3 length: 14
D gene: -
J gene: TRBJ2-7

CDR3 DNA: TGTGCCAGCAGTGAATTCACCAACACTGAAGCTTTCTTT
CDR3 protein: CASSEFTNTEAFF
V gene: TRBV2
clone size: few
CDR3 length: 13
D gene: -
J gene: TRBJ1-1

CDR3 DNA: TGTGCCAGCAGCTTCGCCCTGGAAACCTACGAGCAGTACTTC
CDR3 protein: CASSFALETYEQYF
V gene: TRBV11-3
clone size: -
CDR3 length: 14
D gene: -
J gene: TRBJ2-7

CDR3 DNA: TGTGCCAGCAGCTTACGCCGTGGATTGAACACTGAAGCTTTCTTT
CDR3 protein: CASSLRRGLNTEAFF
V gene: TRBV7-9
clone size: -
CDR3 length: 15
D gene: -
J gene: TRBJ1-1